This is a list of T cell receptor beta chains from one sample in a study of OX40 agonist ivuxolimab in advanced cancers. Sequencing used immunoSEQ multiplex PCR; TCRdb keeps in-frame clones, though not all of them. The top ten hold roughly 2.5% of the sample, which has 75,000 to 100,000 clones, roughly 80% seen once. The starting material was CD4+ or CD8+ T cells sorted from blood, obtained in a trial of the OX40 agonist ivuxolimab. These receptors were taken from an adult with an advanced solid tumor such as melanoma, head and neck, liver or kidney cancer. The CDR3 runs from the conserved cysteine through the conserved F or W. A D gene is named only where the DNA matches it firmly. Clone size is shown for a subset of rows, as once, few, many or a class of expanded clone.

abundance	v_gene	j_gene	d_gene	CDR3aa	CDR3nt
-	TRBV7-2	TRBJ1-4	-	CASSSLANEKLFF	TGTGCCAGCAGCTCTTTGGCTAATGAAAAACTGTTTTTT
-	TRBV19	TRBJ2-3	-	CASTVGPSTDTQYF	TGTGCCAGTACTGTAGGCCCCAGCACAGATACGCAGTATTTT
once	TRBV27	TRBJ1-2	TRBD1	CASSGQGAGNYGYTF	TGTGCCAGCTCTGGACAGGGGGCGGGTAACTATGGCTACACCTTC
-	TRBV30	TRBJ1-3	-	CAGGGGDRNTIYF	TGTGCCGGTGGGGGAGGGGATCGGAACACCATATATTTT
-	TRBV14	TRBJ1-3	-	CASSQEPLSFGNTIYF	TGTGCCAGCAGCCAAGAGCCGCTCTCTTTTGGAAACACCATATATTTT
-	TRBV7-8	TRBJ2-5	-	CASSSRGRDETQYF	TGTGCCAGCAGCTCCCGTGGCAGGGACGAGACCCAGTACTTC
-	TRBV28	TRBJ1-1	-	CASSLWGWGGSPEAFF	TGTGCCAGCAGTTTATGGGGTTGGGGGGGATCCCCTGAAGCTTTCTTT
few	TRBV9	TRBJ2-5	-	CASSIGTRLEETQYF	TGTGCCAGCAGCATTGGGACCCGCCTAGAGGAGACCCAGTACTTC
-	TRBV28	TRBJ1-2	-	CASSEQSYGYTF	TGTGCCAGCAGTGAACAGAGCTATGGCTACACCTTC
-	TRBV5-5	TRBJ1-2	-	CASSLRQFNYGYTF	TGTGCCAGCAGCTTGAGGCAGTTTAACTATGGCTACACCTTC
-	TRBV5-6	TRBJ1-4	TRBD1	CASSYGDRGRKGGKLFF	TGTGCCAGCAGCTACGGGGACAGGGGGCGGAAAGGGGGAAAACTGTTTTTT
-	TRBV5-6	TRBJ2-7	-	CASSLFGYEQYF	TGTGCCAGCAGCTTGTTTGGGTACGAGCAGTACTTC
-	TRBV10-3	TRBJ2-3	TRBD2	CASSGRGSTSTDTQYF	TGTGCCTCCTCGGGGAGGGGTTCGACTAGCACAGATACGCAGTATTTT
-	TRBV28	TRBJ2-1	TRBD2	CASSGPGTSGGPSSYNEQFF	TGTGCCAGCAGTGGCCCCGGGACTAGCGGGGGGCCCTCCTCCTACAATGAGCAGTTCTTC
few	TRBV27	TRBJ1-6	-	CASSPRQVTRSYNSPLHF	TGTGCCAGCAGTCCCCGACAGGTCACACGCTCCTATAATTCACCCCTCCACTTT
-	TRBV7-2	TRBJ1-1	-	CASSLGTGNTEAFF	TGTGCCAGCAGCTTAGGTACAGGGAACACTGAAGCTTTCTTT
-	TRBV5-6	TRBJ1-1	TRBD1	CASRKWDRGGTEAFF	TGTGCCAGCAGGAAATGGGACAGGGGAGGAACTGAAGCTTTCTTT
-	TRBV4-2	TRBJ2-5	TRBD2	CASSQDLAGGGETQYF	TGTGCCAGCAGCCAAGATCTAGCGGGGGGGGGAGAGACCCAGTACTTC
-	TRBV6-6	TRBJ1-2	TRBD1	CASSPPGQGRHTF	TGTGCCAGCAGTCCGCCGGGACAGGGCAGGCACACCTTC
-	TRBV18	TRBJ1-2	TRBD1	CASSPSTGNKDGYTF	TGTGCCAGCTCACCTTCGACAGGGAACAAAGATGGCTACACCTTC
-	TRBV25-1	TRBJ1-4	-	CASSESRGSPNEKLFF	TGTGCCAGCAGTGAATCGCGGGGTTCGCCTAATGAAAAACTGTTTTTT
-	TRBV7-2	TRBJ2-5	-	CASSFNRQETQYF	TGTGCCAGCAGCTTTAACCGCCAAGAGACCCAGTACTTC
-	TRBV5-1	TRBJ1-6	-	CASSLEQVSYNSPLHF	TGCGCCAGCAGCTTGGAACAGGTCTCCTATAATTCACCCCTCCACTTT
-	TRBV14	TRBJ1-1	-	CASSPAGGWTEAFF	TGTGCCAGCAGCCCGGCGGGGGGATGGACTGAAGCTTTCTTT
-	TRBV27	TRBJ2-5	-	CASSSAGLRETQYF	TGTGCCAGCAGTTCCGCTGGTCTACGAGAGACCCAGTACTTC
-	TRBV5-4	TRBJ1-3	-	CASSFDVGNTIYF	TGTGCCAGCAGCTTTGACGTGGGAAACACCATATATTTT
-	TRBV7-9	TRBJ1-2	TRBD1	CASSLDLTGAEGYTF	TGTGCCAGCAGCTTAGACCTGACAGGGGCGGAAGGCTACACCTTC